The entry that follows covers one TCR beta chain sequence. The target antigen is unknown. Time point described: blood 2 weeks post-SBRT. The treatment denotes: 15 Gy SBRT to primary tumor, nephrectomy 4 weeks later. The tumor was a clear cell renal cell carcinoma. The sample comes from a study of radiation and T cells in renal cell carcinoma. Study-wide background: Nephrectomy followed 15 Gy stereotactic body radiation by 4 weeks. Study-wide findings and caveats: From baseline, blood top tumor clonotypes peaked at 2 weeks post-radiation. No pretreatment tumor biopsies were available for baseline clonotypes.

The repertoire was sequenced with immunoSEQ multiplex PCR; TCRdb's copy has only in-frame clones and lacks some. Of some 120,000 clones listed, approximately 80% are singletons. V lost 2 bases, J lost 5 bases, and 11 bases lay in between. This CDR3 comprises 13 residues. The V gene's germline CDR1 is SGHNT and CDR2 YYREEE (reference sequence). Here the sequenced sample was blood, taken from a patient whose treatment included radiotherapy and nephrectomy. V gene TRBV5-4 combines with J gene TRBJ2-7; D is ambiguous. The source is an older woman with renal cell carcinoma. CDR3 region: CASSLKGVDEQYF. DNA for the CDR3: TGTGCCAGCAGCTTAAAAGGTGTCGACGAGCAGTACTTC.